This T cell receptor (beta chain) was documented in a study of T cells in Graves' hyperthyroidism and ophthalmopathy. CDR1 is SGHTA, CDR2 FQGNSA, per germline. This CDR3 region has 17 residues. RNA transcripts yielded amplified TCR beta CDR3 regions. The HTBI primer set was used in a first-round RT-PCR of the TCR CDR3. From the multiplex PCR reads, TCRdb called clonotypes with MiXCR, one entry per CDR3 protein. The profile shows 750,000 to 950,000 distinct CDR3 sequences, about 38% of them singletons. The authors deemed Graves' hyperthyroidism stable absent ophthalmopathy progression within 18 months. In making diagnoses, clinical symptoms, serum thyroxine and TRAb, thyroid ultrasound and orbital computed tomography were all used. Each 10 ml fresh peripheral blood draw supplied the PBMCs. This clonotype was seen just once. The antigen remains undetermined. A junction boundary mismatches the germline segment, possibly from a read error.

Notes on the study in general: Before onset, by a median of about seven months, the model predicted ophthalmopathy.

Sequencing was performed on blood. The chain combines TRBV7-2 with TRBJ1-1; TRBD1 matches 10 bases. The TCR was taken from a man between 18 and 35 years old with Graves' hyperthyroidism. CDR3 DNA sequence: TGTGCCAGCAGCTCAGTGGGGACAGGGGTTAATGGCACTAAAGCTTTCTTT. Translating it yields CASSSVGTGVNGTKAFF.